This note documents a single TCR beta chain sequence. This entry belongs to a study of cytomegalovirus exposure and HLA in healthy donors. Amplification used 60 Vbeta primers and 13 Jbeta primers. Profiled with immunoSEQ multiplex PCR; TCRdb holds only in-frame clones, not every one. The sample lists 150,000 to 200,000 clones; around 81% were seen once. There are 13 residues in the CDR3. Looked up from germline, CDR1 is SNHLY and CDR2 is FYNNEI. Between the trimmed V and J ends, which lost 7 bases and 7 bases, there was a span of 14 bases. The specimen was PBMCs. This receptor was identified in a man aged 18 to 30 in good health and CMV-seronegative. The chain links TRBV2 to TRBJ1-5; TRBD1 is a possible D gene (5 bases). CDR3: CASKGREGQPQHF. CDR3 sequence (DNA): TGTGCCAGCAAGGGGAGGGAAGGACAGCCCCAGCATTTT.